These T cell receptor beta chains were read from a single sample in a study of OX40 agonist ivuxolimab in advanced cancers. Assay used: immunoSEQ multiplex PCR; TCRdb lists only in-frame clones, some missing. The sample yields 73,000 or so clones, 92% seen once. The sequenced sample was CD4+ or CD8+ T cells sorted from blood, obtained in a trial of the OX40 agonist ivuxolimab. These TCRs come from an adult with an advanced solid tumor such as melanoma, head and neck, liver or kidney cancer. The CDR3 runs from the conserved cysteine through the conserved F or W. A D gene is named only where the DNA matches it firmly. Expanded clones are given a class, and other clones once, few, many or no size at all.

DNA: TGTGCCAGTAGCGCAGCAGCAGTGAAATATGGCTACACCTTC; CDR3: CASSAAAVKYGYTF; D: NA; J: TRBJ1-2; size: NA; V: TRBV27
DNA: TGCGCCAGCAGTACGACAGCGGGGAGCGCAGATACGCAGTATTTT; CDR3: CASSTTAGSADTQYF; D: TRBD2; J: TRBJ2-3; size: NA; V: TRBV10-1
DNA: TGTGCCAGCAGCTTGGGGCCGGGACAAAGGATTCTGAACACTGAAGCTTTCTTT; CDR3: CASSLGPGQRILNTEAFF; D: NA; J: TRBJ1-1; size: NA; V: TRBV5-4
DNA: TGTGCCAGCAGTTACTTTAGCGGGGGGGCCGGGGAGCTGTTTTTT; CDR3: CASSYFSGGAGELFF; D: TRBD2; J: TRBJ2-2; size: NA; V: TRBV6-5
DNA: TGTGCCAGCAGCCCTTGGACTACCTCCGAGCAGTACTTC; CDR3: CASSPWTTSEQYF; D: NA; J: TRBJ2-7; size: NA; V: TRBV5-4
DNA: TGCGCCAGCAGCCTGACCGGGGGGAGCTACAATGAGCAGTTCTTC; CDR3: CASSLTGGSYNEQFF; D: TRBD2; J: TRBJ2-1; size: NA; V: TRBV4-1
DNA: TGTGCCAGCATGGGGGGACAACTCTATGGCTACACCTTC; CDR3: CASMGGQLYGYTF; D: NA; J: TRBJ1-2; size: NA; V: TRBV9
DNA: TGTGCCAGCAGCTCGACGCAAGAGACCCAGTACTTC; CDR3: CASSSTQETQYF; D: NA; J: TRBJ2-5; size: NA; V: TRBV5-5
DNA: TGTGCCAGCAGTTACTCGGGTACCTACGAGCAGTACTTC; CDR3: CASSYSGTYEQYF; D: NA; J: TRBJ2-7; size: NA; V: TRBV6-6
DNA: TGTGCCAGCAGTTTATCCGAGGGCGGGTACGAGCAGTACTTC; CDR3: CASSLSEGGYEQYF; D: NA; J: TRBJ2-7; size: NA; V: TRBV27
DNA: TGTGCCAGCAGCTTAGATCTCACCGGGACAGGGTGGACAGATACGCAGTATTTT; CDR3: CASSLDLTGTGWTDTQYF; D: TRBD1; J: TRBJ2-3; size: once; V: TRBV11-2
DNA: TGTGCCAGTAGTATACGGAGGGAGATCACAGATACGCAGTATTTT; CDR3: CASSIRREITDTQYF; D: NA; J: TRBJ2-3; size: NA; V: TRBV19
DNA: TGTGCCAGCAGTATAGGGACAGGGGGCCTCAATGAGCAGTTCTTC; CDR3: CASSIGTGGLNEQFF; D: TRBD1; J: TRBJ2-1; size: NA; V: TRBV27
DNA: TGTGCCAGCAGCGTGAGGGGGCCTCAAGAGACCCAGTACTTC; CDR3: CASSVRGPQETQYF; D: TRBD1; J: TRBJ2-5; size: once; V: TRBV5-8
DNA: TGTGCCAGCAGCTTAGGGGCCGGCAGGGGCACTGAAGCTTTCTTT; CDR3: CASSLGAGRGTEAFF; D: NA; J: TRBJ1-1; size: NA; V: TRBV7-3
DNA: TGCAGCGTTGGGCGGCCGAACACTGAAGCTTTCTTT; CDR3: CSVGRPNTEAFF; D: NA; J: TRBJ1-1; size: NA; V: TRBV29-1
DNA: TGTGCCAGCAGTCCCGGGACTACCGGCAACAATGAGCAGTTCTTC; CDR3: CASSPGTTGNNEQFF; D: TRBD2; J: TRBJ2-1; size: NA; V: TRBV27
DNA: TGTGCCAGCAGCGTAGTGTCCGGGGAGCTGTTTTTT; CDR3: CASSVVSGELFF; D: NA; J: TRBJ2-2; size: NA; V: TRBV9
DNA: TGCGCCAGCAGCGAAGCGTACAATGAGCAGTTCTTC; CDR3: CASSEAYNEQFF; D: NA; J: TRBJ2-1; size: NA; V: TRBV4-3
DNA: TGTGCCAGCAGGCCCGACCCGGGGTATGAGCAGTTCTTC; CDR3: CASRPDPGYEQFF; D: NA; J: TRBJ2-1; size: NA; V: TRBV6-1
DNA: TGTGCCAGCAGGGGACTAGCGGAGACCAAAAACATTCAGTACTTC; CDR3: CASRGLAETKNIQYF; D: TRBD2; J: TRBJ2-4; size: NA; V: TRBV2
DNA: TGTGCCAGCAGCTTAGCTCCGGGACTTAGCAACAATGAGCAGTTCTTC; CDR3: CASSLAPGLSNNEQFF; D: NA; J: TRBJ2-1; size: NA; V: TRBV11-2
DNA: TGTGCCAGCAGGCCCTCCGTCGAGGGCGCGGATTTT; CDR3: CASRPSVEGADF; D: NA; J: TRBJ1-3; size: NA; V: TRBV7-9
DNA: TGTGCCAGCAGCTCACAGAGACAGTTCCCCTCCTACGAGCAGTACTTC; CDR3: CASSSQRQFPSYEQYF; D: NA; J: TRBJ2-7; size: NA; V: TRBV7-9
DNA: TGTGCCTGGAGTCCCCCAGGGGCGCCTTACGAGCAGTACTTC; CDR3: CAWSPPGAPYEQYF; D: NA; J: TRBJ2-7; size: NA; V: TRBV30
DNA: TGTGCCAGCAGCTCCCGGGGCAAAGTGGCCCAGTACTTC; CDR3: CASSSRGKVAQYF; D: NA; J: TRBJ2-5; size: NA; V: TRBV7-9
DNA: TGTGCCAGCAGTATTCTCCGGCAGGCAGATACGCAGTATTTT; CDR3: CASSILRQADTQYF; D: NA; J: TRBJ2-3; size: NA; V: TRBV28
DNA: TGTGCCAGCAGCGCCGGTCGAGGTGCAGGGAACACTGAAGCTTTCTTT; CDR3: CASSAGRGAGNTEAFF; D: NA; J: TRBJ1-1; size: NA; V: TRBV9
DNA: TGTGCCAGCAGCCCGGACTCCTCCTACGAGCAGTACTTC; CDR3: CASSPDSSYEQYF; D: NA; J: TRBJ2-7; size: NA; V: TRBV27
DNA: TGTGCCATCGGAGGAGGGGGCGGCAAAGCTTTCTTT; CDR3: CAIGGGGGKAFF; D: TRBD1; J: TRBJ1-1; size: NA; V: TRBV10-3
DNA: TGTGCCAGCAGCCAAGTTGATCTGCCATCAGGCTACACCTTC; CDR3: CASSQVDLPSGYTF; D: NA; J: TRBJ1-2; size: NA; V: TRBV14
DNA: TGTGCCAGCAGCGCCACTAGCGGCTACAATGAGCAGTTCTTC; CDR3: CASSATSGYNEQFF; D: TRBD2; J: TRBJ2-1; size: NA; V: TRBV9
DNA: TGTGCCAGCAGCACTGGAGGGATCACCTACGAGCAGTACTTC; CDR3: CASSTGGITYEQYF; D: NA; J: TRBJ2-7; size: NA; V: TRBV7-9
DNA: TGTGCCAGCAGCCCCATTAGCGGTATGAACACTGAAGCTTTCTTT; CDR3: CASSPISGMNTEAFF; D: NA; J: TRBJ1-1; size: NA; V: TRBV7-9
DNA: TGTGCCAGCAGTTTGGGGACAGGGGTTTTCCCAGATACGCAGTATTTT; CDR3: CASSLGTGVFPDTQYF; D: TRBD1; J: TRBJ2-3; size: NA; V: TRBV5-6
DNA: TGTGCCAGCAGCTCAACGACAGGAGGTGTGGGTGGCTACACCTTC; CDR3: CASSSTTGGVGGYTF; D: NA; J: TRBJ1-2; size: NA; V: TRBV7-6
DNA: TGTGCCAGCAGCCCGGGTCCTAGTGTGGGAGCTAACTATGGCTACACCTTC; CDR3: CASSPGPSVGANYGYTF; D: NA; J: TRBJ1-2; size: once; V: TRBV11-2
DNA: TGTGCCAGCAGCCAAGACGTGGGCAGTAATTCACCCCTCCACTTT; CDR3: CASSQDVGSNSPLHF; D: NA; J: TRBJ1-6; size: few; V: TRBV4-2
DNA: TGCGCCAGCAGCTTCCAGGGGGACTATGGCTACACCTTC; CDR3: CASSFQGDYGYTF; D: TRBD1; J: TRBJ1-2; size: NA; V: TRBV4-1
DNA: TGTGCCAGCAGTTGGGGGCCGGGCGGAAACACCATATATTTT; CDR3: CASSWGPGGNTIYF; D: NA; J: TRBJ1-3; size: NA; V: TRBV5-6
DNA: TGTGCCAGCAGCTCACCCCCTCTGGCCCAGCATTTT; CDR3: CASSSPPLAQHF; D: NA; J: TRBJ1-5; size: once; V: TRBV7-9